The rows below give T cell receptor beta chains drawn from one sample of a study of OX40 agonist ivuxolimab in advanced cancers. Sequencing was performed with immunoSEQ multiplex PCR; in TCRdb, only in-frame clones are kept and a portion is missing. The sample has about 65,000 clones, approximately 89% seen once. Sequencing used CD4+ or CD8+ T cells sorted from blood, obtained in a trial of the OX40 agonist ivuxolimab. These receptors all stem from an adult with an advanced solid tumor such as melanoma, head and neck, liver or kidney cancer. The CDR3 runs from the conserved cysteine through the conserved F or W. D genes are given only for firm matches. The size of a clone is reported for some rows only, either as once, few or many, or as a class for expanded clones.

J gene: TRBJ2-5; clone size: NA; V gene: TRBV11-1; D gene: TRBD2; CDR3 protein: CASSPGGRGGLRETQYF; CDR3 DNA: TGTGCCAGCAGCCCTGGAGGGCGGGGGGGCCTGCGGGAGACCCAGTACTTC
J gene: TRBJ1-1; clone size: NA; V gene: TRBV5-1; D gene: TRBD1; CDR3 protein: CASSPGQGADTEAFF; CDR3 DNA: TGCGCCAGCAGCCCCGGACAGGGGGCGGACACTGAAGCTTTCTTT
J gene: TRBJ2-3; clone size: NA; V gene: TRBV5-1; D gene: TRBD1; CDR3 protein: CASSPGTGTDTQYF; CDR3 DNA: TGCGCCAGCAGCCCCGGGACAGGCACAGATACGCAGTATTTT
J gene: TRBJ1-1; clone size: NA; V gene: TRBV10-3; D gene: NA; CDR3 protein: CAISELGVEAFF; CDR3 DNA: TGTGCCATCAGTGAACTAGGGGTGGAAGCTTTCTTT
J gene: TRBJ2-7; clone size: NA; V gene: TRBV4-1; D gene: NA; CDR3 protein: CASSQDRAAQLTNEQYF; CDR3 DNA: TGCGCCAGCAGCCAAGATAGGGCAGCCCAGTTGACTAACGAGCAGTACTTC
J gene: TRBJ1-2; clone size: NA; V gene: TRBV6-5; D gene: TRBD1; CDR3 protein: CASRGTGDNYGYTF; CDR3 DNA: TGTGCCAGCAGGGGGACAGGGGATAACTATGGCTACACCTTC
J gene: TRBJ2-1; clone size: once; V gene: TRBV6-4; D gene: TRBD2; CDR3 protein: CASSLLAGVGNEQFF; CDR3 DNA: TGTGCCAGCAGCCTCTTAGCGGGGGTAGGCAATGAGCAGTTCTTC
J gene: TRBJ1-2; clone size: NA; V gene: TRBV6-5; D gene: NA; CDR3 protein: CASSEDGTYGYTF; CDR3 DNA: TGTGCCAGCAGTGAGGACGGTACCTATGGCTACACCTTC
J gene: TRBJ1-6; clone size: NA; V gene: TRBV27; D gene: NA; CDR3 protein: CASRTWLDNSPLHF; CDR3 DNA: TGTGCCAGCAGGACGTGGTTGGATAATTCACCCCTCCACTTT
J gene: TRBJ2-7; clone size: NA; V gene: TRBV7-9; D gene: TRBD1; CDR3 protein: CASSAGQGSYEQYF; CDR3 DNA: TGTGCCAGCAGCGCCGGACAGGGGTCCTACGAGCAGTACTTC
J gene: TRBJ2-7; clone size: NA; V gene: TRBV15; D gene: TRBD2; CDR3 protein: CATSRDLVSGGYEQYF; CDR3 DNA: TGTGCCACCAGCAGAGATCTGGTTAGCGGGGGCTACGAGCAGTACTTC
J gene: TRBJ2-7; clone size: NA; V gene: TRBV5-1; D gene: NA; CDR3 protein: CASSLNPGNYEQYF; CDR3 DNA: TGCGCCAGCAGCTTGAATCCAGGGAACTACGAGCAGTACTTC
J gene: TRBJ1-6; clone size: few; V gene: TRBV4-1; D gene: TRBD1; CDR3 protein: CASSQPTGERSPLHF; CDR3 DNA: TGCGCCAGCAGCCAACCAACAGGGGAGCGCTCACCCCTCCACTTT
J gene: TRBJ1-4; clone size: NA; V gene: TRBV6-1; D gene: NA; CDR3 protein: CASLRVLNEKLFF; CDR3 DNA: TGTGCCAGTCTCCGGGTCCTAAATGAAAAACTGTTTTTT
J gene: TRBJ1-2; clone size: NA; V gene: TRBV10-3; D gene: TRBD1; CDR3 protein: CAITGQGQLGYTF; CDR3 DNA: TGTGCCATCACTGGACAGGGACAACTTGGCTACACCTTC
J gene: TRBJ2-7; clone size: NA; V gene: TRBV7-8; D gene: NA; CDR3 protein: CASRGSSYEQYF; CDR3 DNA: TGTGCCAGCCGGGGCAGCTCCTACGAGCAGTACTTC
J gene: TRBJ1-2; clone size: NA; V gene: TRBV6-6; D gene: NA; CDR3 protein: CASSYSQGANYGYTF; CDR3 DNA: TGTGCCAGCAGTTACTCGCAGGGAGCTAACTATGGCTACACCTTC
J gene: TRBJ1-2; clone size: NA; V gene: TRBV5-6; D gene: NA; CDR3 protein: CASSLGTINYGYTF; CDR3 DNA: TGTGCCAGCAGCCTCGGGACCATAAACTATGGCTACACCTTC
J gene: TRBJ1-6; clone size: NA; V gene: TRBV6-5; D gene: NA; CDR3 protein: CASSYTHSSYNSPLHF; CDR3 DNA: TGTGCCAGCAGTTACACCCATAGCTCCTATAATTCACCCCTCCACTTT
J gene: TRBJ1-2; clone size: NA; V gene: TRBV7-9; D gene: NA; CDR3 protein: CASSPNAGTRGGYTF; CDR3 DNA: TGTGCCAGCAGCCCCAACGCCGGGACCCGGGGTGGCTACACCTTC
J gene: TRBJ2-3; clone size: NA; V gene: TRBV5-1; D gene: TRBD1; CDR3 protein: CASSKGQGTDTQYF; CDR3 DNA: TGCGCCAGCAGCAAAGGACAGGGCACAGATACGCAGTATTTT
J gene: TRBJ2-7; clone size: NA; V gene: TRBV7-8; D gene: NA; CDR3 protein: CASSLATSYEQYF; CDR3 DNA: TGTGCCAGCAGCTTAGCGACAAGTTACGAGCAGTACTTC
J gene: TRBJ1-3; clone size: once; V gene: TRBV4-3; D gene: NA; CDR3 protein: CASSQGVFGNTIYF; CDR3 DNA: TGCGCCAGCAGCCAGGGGGTTTTTGGAAACACCATATATTTT
J gene: TRBJ1-3; clone size: NA; V gene: TRBV7-9; D gene: TRBD1; CDR3 protein: CASSFTGVGNTIYF; CDR3 DNA: TGTGCCAGCAGCTTTACAGGGGTTGGAAACACCATATATTTT
J gene: TRBJ2-3; clone size: NA; V gene: TRBV27; D gene: TRBD1; CDR3 protein: CASTRRGQGFTDTQYF; CDR3 DNA: TGTGCCAGCACGCGGCGTGGACAGGGATTCACAGATACGCAGTATTTT
J gene: TRBJ1-1; clone size: NA; V gene: TRBV7-2; D gene: NA; CDR3 protein: CASSLRGNTEAFF; CDR3 DNA: TGTGCCAGCAGCCTCAGGGGAAACACTGAAGCTTTCTTT
J gene: TRBJ2-3; clone size: NA; V gene: TRBV5-1; D gene: TRBD2; CDR3 protein: CASSLSGGAPDTQYF; CDR3 DNA: TGCGCCAGCAGCTTGAGCGGGGGGGCCCCAGATACGCAGTATTTT
J gene: TRBJ2-3; clone size: NA; V gene: TRBV6-6; D gene: NA; CDR3 protein: CASIDSGGSDTQYF; CDR3 DNA: TGTGCCAGCATAGATAGCGGAGGATCAGATACGCAGTATTTT
J gene: TRBJ2-5; clone size: NA; V gene: TRBV2; D gene: NA; CDR3 protein: CASRQTPRTSQETQYF; CDR3 DNA: TGTGCCAGCAGGCAGACCCCTAGGACTTCCCAAGAGACCCAGTACTTC
J gene: TRBJ2-1; clone size: NA; V gene: TRBV10-3; D gene: NA; CDR3 protein: CAIRGTFDSNEQFF; CDR3 DNA: TGTGCCATCAGGGGGACCTTTGACTCCAATGAGCAGTTCTTC
J gene: TRBJ1-1; clone size: NA; V gene: TRBV7-9; D gene: NA; CDR3 protein: CASMGNTEAFF; CDR3 DNA: TGTGCCAGCATGGGGAACACTGAAGCTTTCTTT
J gene: TRBJ2-1; clone size: once; V gene: TRBV5-4; D gene: NA; CDR3 protein: CASSLTGRARDEQFF; CDR3 DNA: TGTGCCAGCAGCTTGACAGGCCGGGCCCGCGATGAGCAGTTCTTC
J gene: TRBJ2-3; clone size: few; V gene: TRBV5-1; D gene: NA; CDR3 protein: CASSLGSLSTDTQYF; CDR3 DNA: TGCGCCAGCAGCTTGGGGTCCCTAAGCACAGATACGCAGTATTTT
J gene: TRBJ2-3; clone size: NA; V gene: TRBV7-9; D gene: TRBD1; CDR3 protein: CASSPPGQGEYF; CDR3 DNA: TGTGCCAGCAGCCCCCCGGGACAGGGAGAGTATTTT
J gene: TRBJ2-5; clone size: NA; V gene: TRBV6-1; D gene: NA; CDR3 protein: CASRVNLWGGETQYF; CDR3 DNA: TGTGCCAGCAGAGTGAACCTTTGGGGGGGCGAGACCCAGTACTTC
J gene: TRBJ2-1; clone size: NA; V gene: TRBV6-1; D gene: TRBD2; CDR3 protein: CAAQGLAGGNEQFF; CDR3 DNA: TGTGCCGCCCAGGGACTAGCGGGGGGAAATGAGCAGTTCTTC
J gene: TRBJ2-2; clone size: NA; V gene: TRBV5-5; D gene: NA; CDR3 protein: CASSLELATGELFF; CDR3 DNA: TGTGCCAGCAGCTTGGAGCTAGCCACCGGGGAGCTGTTTTTT
J gene: TRBJ2-2; clone size: once; V gene: TRBV14; D gene: NA; CDR3 protein: CASSQEGGRRRTGELFF; CDR3 DNA: TGTGCCAGCAGCCAAGAGGGGGGACGCAGGCGAACCGGGGAGCTGTTTTTT
J gene: TRBJ2-5; clone size: NA; V gene: TRBV28; D gene: NA; CDR3 protein: CASSTYGNQETQYF; CDR3 DNA: TGTGCCAGCAGCACCTACGGGAACCAAGAGACCCAGTACTTC
J gene: TRBJ2-5; clone size: NA; V gene: TRBV6-6; D gene: NA; CDR3 protein: CASSYQETQYF; CDR3 DNA: TGTGCCAGCAGTTACCAAGAGACCCAGTACTTC
J gene: TRBJ1-2; clone size: NA; V gene: TRBV4-1; D gene: NA; CDR3 protein: CASSTGSNREGYTF; CDR3 DNA: TGCGCCAGCAGCACCGGGAGTAACAGGGAAGGCTACACCTTC
J gene: TRBJ1-1; clone size: NA; V gene: TRBV27; D gene: TRBD1; CDR3 protein: CASSGQASNTEAFF; CDR3 DNA: TGTGCCAGCAGCGGACAGGCCTCGAACACTGAAGCTTTCTTT
J gene: TRBJ1-1; clone size: NA; V gene: TRBV11-2; D gene: NA; CDR3 protein: CASSFNDMAFF; CDR3 DNA: TGTGCCAGCAGCTTTAATGACATGGCTTTCTTT
J gene: TRBJ1-3; clone size: NA; V gene: TRBV7-2; D gene: TRBD1; CDR3 protein: CASSRDRGNTIYF; CDR3 DNA: TGTGCCAGCAGCCGGGACAGAGGAAACACCATATATTTT
J gene: TRBJ2-7; clone size: NA; V gene: TRBV20-1; D gene: NA; CDR3 protein: CSATTALEQYF; CDR3 DNA: TGCAGTGCGACAACAGCTTTAGAGCAGTACTTC
J gene: TRBJ2-5; clone size: NA; V gene: TRBV30; D gene: NA; CDR3 protein: CAWSVSENPWLLEETQYF; CDR3 DNA: TGTGCCTGGAGTGTTTCCGAGAACCCCTGGCTCCTCGAAGAGACCCAGTACTTC
J gene: TRBJ1-1; clone size: NA; V gene: TRBV9; D gene: TRBD1; CDR3 protein: CASICSDWDRTDVMNTEAFF; CDR3 DNA: TGTGCCAGCATCTGTAGCGATTGGGACAGGACCGACGTAATGAACACTGAAGCTTTCTTT
J gene: TRBJ2-4; clone size: NA; V gene: TRBV10-3; D gene: NA; CDR3 protein: CATRDLAKNIQYF; CDR3 DNA: TGTGCCACCAGGGACCTAGCCAAAAACATTCAGTACTTC